This TCR beta chain was identified during a study of T cells in Graves' hyperthyroidism and ophthalmopathy. The V end lost 2 bases, the J end lost 18 bases, and 14 bases lay between the germline ends. CDR3 length equals 12 residues. CDR1 is MNHEY and CDR2 is SVGAGI in the germline V gene. Whole-study results and caveats: Blood also showed most of the thyroid clonotypes that were expanded above 0.001.

This clonotype was detected a few times. The antigen is not known. A clone one base away is much larger, so this may be a read error. The CDR3 regions of TCR beta were amplified from RNA transcripts. The HTBI primer set served for first-round RT-PCR of the TCR CDR3. TCRdb called the multiplex PCR reads again in MiXCR, with one record for every CDR3 protein. The data contain about 500,000 distinct CDR3 sequences, 13% to 15% of them singletons. This TCR was recovered from a woman between 18 and 29 years old with Graves' hyperthyroidism. The chain employs TRBV6-5 and TRBJ1-6; possibly TRBD1 for D (5 bases). The material sequenced was blood. The CDR3: CASSYGDSTPHF. The CDR3 DNA sequence: TGTGCCAGCAGTTACGGAGACAGTACCCCCCACTTT.